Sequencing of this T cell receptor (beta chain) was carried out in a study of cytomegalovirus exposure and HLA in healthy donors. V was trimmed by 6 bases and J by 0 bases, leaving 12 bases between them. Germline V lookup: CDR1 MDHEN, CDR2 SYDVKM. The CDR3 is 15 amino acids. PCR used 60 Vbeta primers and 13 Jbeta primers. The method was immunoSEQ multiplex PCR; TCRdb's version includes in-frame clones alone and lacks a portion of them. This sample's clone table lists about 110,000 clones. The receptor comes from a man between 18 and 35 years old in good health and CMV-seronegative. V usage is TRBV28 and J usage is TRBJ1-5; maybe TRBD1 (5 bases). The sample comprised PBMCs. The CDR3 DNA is TGTGCCAGCAGCCCCGGACACTATAGCAATCAGCCCCAGCATTTT. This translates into CASSPGHYSNQPQHF.